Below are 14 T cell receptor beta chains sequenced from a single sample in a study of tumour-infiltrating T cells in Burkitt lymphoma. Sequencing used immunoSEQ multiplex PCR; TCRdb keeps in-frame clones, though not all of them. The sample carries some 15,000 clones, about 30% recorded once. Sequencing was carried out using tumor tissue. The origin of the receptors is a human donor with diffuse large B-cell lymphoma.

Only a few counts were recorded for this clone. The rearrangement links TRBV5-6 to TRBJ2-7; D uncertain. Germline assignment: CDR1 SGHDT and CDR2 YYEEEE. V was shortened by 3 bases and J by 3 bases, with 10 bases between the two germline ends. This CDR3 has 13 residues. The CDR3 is CASSWTRNYEQYF. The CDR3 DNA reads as TGTGCCAGCAGCTGGACCAGGAACTACGAGCAGTACTTC.

CDR3 protein: CASSFRVNTEAFF. The CDR3 region has the DNA TGCGCCAGCAGCTTCAGGGTTAACACTGAAGCTTTCTTT. V is TRBV5-1 and J is TRBJ1-1, with D possibly being TRBD1 (5 bases). The V and J ends lost 2 bases and 2 bases respectively, with 7 bases between them. This CDR3 is built from 13 residues. Germline V lookup: CDR1 SGHRS, CDR2 YFSETQ.

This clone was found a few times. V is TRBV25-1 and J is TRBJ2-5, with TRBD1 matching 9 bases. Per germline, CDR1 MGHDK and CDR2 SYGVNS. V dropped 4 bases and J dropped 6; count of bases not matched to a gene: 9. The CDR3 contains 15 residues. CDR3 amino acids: CASSASGTGMKTQYF. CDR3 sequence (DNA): TGTGCCAGCAGTGCTTCCGGGACAGGGATGAAGACCCAGTACTTC.

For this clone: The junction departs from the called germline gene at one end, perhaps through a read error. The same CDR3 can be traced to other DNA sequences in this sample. The CDR3, as DNA: TGTGCTAGCAGCCTAGGTTTATGGGGCGGGAGATTCTACGAGCAGTACTTC. It is translated as CASSLGLWGGRFYEQYF. The chain has TRBV7-2 and TRBJ2-7; the match to TRBD2 covers 7 bases. From germline, CDR1 is SGHTA and CDR2 FQGNSA. This CDR3 is 17 amino acids long. Drawing the rest from reference TRBV7-2 and TRBJ2-7, the complete variable domain is GAGVSQSPSNKVTEKGKDVELRCDPISGHTALYWYRQSLGQGLEFLIYFQGNSAPDKSGLPSDRFSAERTGGSVSTLTIQRTQQEDSAVYLCASSLGLWGGRFYEQYFGPGTRLTVT.

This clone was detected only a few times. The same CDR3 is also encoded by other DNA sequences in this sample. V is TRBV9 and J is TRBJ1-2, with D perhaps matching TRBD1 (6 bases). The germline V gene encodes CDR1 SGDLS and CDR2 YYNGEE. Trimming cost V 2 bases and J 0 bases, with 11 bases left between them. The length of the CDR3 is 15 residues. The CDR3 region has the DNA TGTGCCAGCAGCGTGGCGTCAGGGGCTAACTATGGCTACACCTTC. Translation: CASSVASGANYGYTF. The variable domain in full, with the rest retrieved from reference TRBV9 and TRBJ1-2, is DSGVTQTPKHLITATGQRVTLRCSPRSGDLSVYWYQQSLDQGLQFLIQYYNGEERAKGNILERFSAQQFPDLHSELNLSSLELGDSALYFCASSVASGANYGYTFGSGTRLTVV.

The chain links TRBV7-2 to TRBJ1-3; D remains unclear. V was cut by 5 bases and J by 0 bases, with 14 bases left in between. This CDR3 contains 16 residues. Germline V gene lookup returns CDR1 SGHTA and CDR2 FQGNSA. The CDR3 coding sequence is TGTGCCAGCAGCCTTCTAGGGATGTACTCTGGAAACACCATATATTTT. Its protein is CASSLLGMYSGNTIYF.

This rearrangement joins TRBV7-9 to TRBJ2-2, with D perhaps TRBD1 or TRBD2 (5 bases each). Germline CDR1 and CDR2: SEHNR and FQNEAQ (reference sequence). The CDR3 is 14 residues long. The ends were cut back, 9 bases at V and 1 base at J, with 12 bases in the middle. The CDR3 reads CASRGPLNTGELFF. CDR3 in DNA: TGTGCCAGTCGGGGACCCCTGAACACCGGGGAGCTGTTTTTT.

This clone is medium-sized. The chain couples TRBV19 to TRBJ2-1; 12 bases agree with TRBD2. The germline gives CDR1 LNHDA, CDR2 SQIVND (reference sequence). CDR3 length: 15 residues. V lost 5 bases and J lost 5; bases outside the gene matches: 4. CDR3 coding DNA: TGTGCCAGTAGTGTGACTAGCGGGAGAAACAATGAGCAGTTCTTC. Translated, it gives CASSVTSGRNNEQFF.

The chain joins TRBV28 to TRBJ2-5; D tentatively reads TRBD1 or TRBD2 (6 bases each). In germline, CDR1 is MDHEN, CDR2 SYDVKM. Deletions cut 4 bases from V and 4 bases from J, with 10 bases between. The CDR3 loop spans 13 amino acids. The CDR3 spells CASSSGGAETQYF. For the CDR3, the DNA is TGTGCCAGCAGTTCCGGGGGCGCAGAGACCCAGTACTTC.

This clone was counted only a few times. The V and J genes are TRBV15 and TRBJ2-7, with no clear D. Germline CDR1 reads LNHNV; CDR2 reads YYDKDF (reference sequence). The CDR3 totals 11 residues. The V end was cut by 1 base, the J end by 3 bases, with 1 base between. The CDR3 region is CATSRGYEQYF. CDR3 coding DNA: TGTGCCACCAGCAGAGGCTACGAGCAGTACTTC.

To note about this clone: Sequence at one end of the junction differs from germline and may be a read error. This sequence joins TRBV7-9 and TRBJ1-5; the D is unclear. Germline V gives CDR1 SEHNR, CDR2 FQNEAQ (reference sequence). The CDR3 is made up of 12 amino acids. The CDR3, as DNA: TGTGCCAGTAGCTTTGGTGATCAGCCCCAGCATTTT. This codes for CASSFGDQPQHF.

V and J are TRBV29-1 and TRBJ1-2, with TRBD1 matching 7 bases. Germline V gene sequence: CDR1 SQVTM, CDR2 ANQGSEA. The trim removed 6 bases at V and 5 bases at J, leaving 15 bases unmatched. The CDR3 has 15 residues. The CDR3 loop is CSVPPLGGGRYGYTF. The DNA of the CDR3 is TGCAGCGTCCCCCCCCTCGGAGGGGGCAGGTATGGCTACACCTTC.

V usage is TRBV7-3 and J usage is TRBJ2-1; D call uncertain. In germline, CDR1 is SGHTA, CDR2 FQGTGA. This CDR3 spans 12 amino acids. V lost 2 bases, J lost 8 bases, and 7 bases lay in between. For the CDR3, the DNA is TGTGCCAGCAGCTTATTTGGAGATGAGCAGTTCTTC. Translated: CASSLFGDEQFF.

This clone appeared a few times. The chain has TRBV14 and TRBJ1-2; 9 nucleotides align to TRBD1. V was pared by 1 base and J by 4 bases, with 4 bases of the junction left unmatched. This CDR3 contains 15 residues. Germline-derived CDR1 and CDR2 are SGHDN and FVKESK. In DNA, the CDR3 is TGTGCCAGCAGCCAAGGACAGGGGGGACTCTATGGCTACACCTTC. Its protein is CASSQGQGGLYGYTF.